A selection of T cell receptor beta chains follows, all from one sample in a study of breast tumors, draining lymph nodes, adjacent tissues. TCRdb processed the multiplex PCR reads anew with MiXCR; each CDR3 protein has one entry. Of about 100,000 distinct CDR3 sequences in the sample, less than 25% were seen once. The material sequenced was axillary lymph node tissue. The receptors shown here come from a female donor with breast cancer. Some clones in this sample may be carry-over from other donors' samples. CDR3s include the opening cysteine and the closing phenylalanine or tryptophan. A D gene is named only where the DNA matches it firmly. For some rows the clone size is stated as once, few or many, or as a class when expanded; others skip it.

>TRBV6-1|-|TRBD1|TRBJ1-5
TGTGCCAGCAGTGTGTTCGGATTGAGGGGGCAAGGTAATCAGCCCCAGCATTTT
CASSVFGLRGQGNQPQHF
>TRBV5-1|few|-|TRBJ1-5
TGCGCCAGCAGTGGGGGGGATAGCAATCAGCCCCAGCATTTT
CASSGGDSNQPQHF
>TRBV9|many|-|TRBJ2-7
TGTGCCAGCAGCGTAGGGGTCAGCTCCTACGAGCAGTACTTC
CASSVGVSSYEQYF
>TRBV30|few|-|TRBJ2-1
TGTGCCTGGAGTGTAATCGATGAGCAGTTCTTC
CAWSVIDEQFF
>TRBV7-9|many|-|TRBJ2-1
TGTGCCAGCAGCCAGCGGACAAGCTCCTACAATGAGCAGTTCTTC
CASSQRTSSYNEQFF
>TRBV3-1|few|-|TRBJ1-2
TGTGCCAGCAGCCGGGCATATGTCTTAGGGCCCGTTGGGTCTGGCTACACCTTC
CASSRAYVLGPVGSGYTF
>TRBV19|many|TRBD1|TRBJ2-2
TGTGCCAGTAGTAATCGGGGCAGGGGGCCAACCGGGGAGCTGTTTTTT
CASSNRGRGPTGELFF
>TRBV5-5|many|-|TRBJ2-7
TGTGCCAGCAGCCTCTACTACGAGCAGTACTTC
CASSLYYEQYF
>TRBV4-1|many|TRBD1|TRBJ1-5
TGCGCCAGCAGCCAAGTATGGCAGGGGGGCAATCAGCCCCAGCATTTT
CASSQVWQGGNQPQHF
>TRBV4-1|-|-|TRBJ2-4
TGCGCCAGCAGCCAAGGACAGCCGGGCATTCAGTACTTC
CASSQGQPGIQYF
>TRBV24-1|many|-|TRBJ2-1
TGTGCCACCAGTGGTAGCTACTCCTACAATGAGCAGTTCTTC
CATSGSYSYNEQFF
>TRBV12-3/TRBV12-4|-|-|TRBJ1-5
TGTGCCAGCAGAGAGGGGACACTGAATCAGCCCCAGCATTTT
CASREGTLNQPQHF
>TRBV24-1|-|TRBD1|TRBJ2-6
TGTGCCACCAGTGATCTCCCGACAGGGTTCAGCTCTGGGGCCAACGTCCTGACTTTC
CATSDLPTGFSSGANVLTF
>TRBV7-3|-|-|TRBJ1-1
TGTGCCAGCAGCCCCATCCTGAACACTGAAGCTTTCTTT
CASSPILNTEAFF
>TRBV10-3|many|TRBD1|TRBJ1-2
TGTGCCATCCCGGGACAGGGAGGGGGCTACACCTTC
CAIPGQGGGYTF
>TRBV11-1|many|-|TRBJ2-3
TGTGCCAGCAGCTTAAGATATGCGGGAAAACACACAGATACGCAGTATTTT
CASSLRYAGKHTDTQYF
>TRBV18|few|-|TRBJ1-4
TGTGCCAGCTCCGGAGCAACTAATGAAAAACTGTTTTTT
CASSGATNEKLFF
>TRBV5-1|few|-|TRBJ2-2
TGCGCCAGCAGCTGGGGACCAGGGTCTAAGGCCGGGGAGCTGTTTTTT
CASSWGPGSKAGELFF
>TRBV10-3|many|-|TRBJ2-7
TGTGCCATCAGCACTACCGACGGCTACGAGCAGTACTTC
CAISTTDGYEQYF
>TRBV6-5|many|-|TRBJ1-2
TGTGCCAGCAGTTACTCGACAGGTTATGAAGGCTACACCTTC
CASSYSTGYEGYTF
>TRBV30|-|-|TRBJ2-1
TGTGCCTGGAGTGCCCCAGGGAGCCCCTACAATGAGCAGTTCTTC
CAWSAPGSPYNEQFF
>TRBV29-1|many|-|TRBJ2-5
TGCAGCGTTGAAAGGGAGGACTATTTTTACTTC
CSVEREDYFYF
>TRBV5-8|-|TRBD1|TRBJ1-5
TGTGCCAGCAGCTATGACAGGGGTGTCAATCAGCCCCAGCATTTT
CASSYDRGVNQPQHF
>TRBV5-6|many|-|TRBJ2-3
TGTGCCAGCAGCTTGGATTTGATCACAGATACGCAGTATTTT
CASSLDLITDTQYF
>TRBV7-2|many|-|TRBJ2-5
TGTGCCAGCAGCTCCCGCTTTATGGGAGAGACCCAGTACTTC
CASSSRFMGETQYF
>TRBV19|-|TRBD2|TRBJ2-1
TGTGCCAGTAACCTAGCAGGTAGCGGGGGGATCAATGAGCAGTTCTTC
CASNLAGSGGINEQFF
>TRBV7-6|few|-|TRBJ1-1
TGTGCCAGCAGCTTACGGGGTCCAGGGTCCCTCTTGAACACTGAAGCTTTCTTT
CASSLRGPGSLLNTEAFF
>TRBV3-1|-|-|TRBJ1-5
TGTGCCAGCGAATCGCCGGCAGGGGACTACACTAGCAATCAGCCCCAGCATTTT
CASESPAGDYTSNQPQHF
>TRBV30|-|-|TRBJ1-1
TGTGCCTGGAGGGGACTCCAGAACAACACTGAAGCTTTCTTT
CAWRGLQNNTEAFF
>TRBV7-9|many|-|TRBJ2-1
TGTGCCAGCAGCTTATTGGGTGGGAGCTCCTACAATGAGCAGTTCTTC
CASSLLGGSSYNEQFF
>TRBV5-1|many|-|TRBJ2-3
TGCGCCAGCAGCTTGTCTGGGACAGATACGCAGTATTTT
CASSLSGTDTQYF
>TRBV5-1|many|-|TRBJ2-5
TGCGCCAGCAGCTTGGGGCAGGGAGGCGGAGAGACCCAGTACTTC
CASSLGQGGGETQYF
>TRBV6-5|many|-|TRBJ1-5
TGTGCCAGCAGATCGGGGGCGGGTTATCAGCCCCAGCATTTT
CASRSGAGYQPQHF
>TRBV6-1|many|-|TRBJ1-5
TGTGCCAGCAGTGAAGTTGGTCGCAATCAGCCCCAGCATTTT
CASSEVGRNQPQHF
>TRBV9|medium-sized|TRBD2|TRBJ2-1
TGTGCCAGCAGCCCTAGCGGGGGGGACAATGAGCAGTTCTTC
CASSPSGGDNEQFF
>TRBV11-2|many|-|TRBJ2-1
TGTGCCAGCAGCTTTGGGGGGGGGCTATTTGTTGAGCAGTTCTTC
CASSFGGGLFVEQFF
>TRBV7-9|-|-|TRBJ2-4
TGTGCCAGCAGCGCCCCACAGGGTCTAAGGGTTTTGGCCAAAAACATTCAGTACTTC
CASSAPQGLRVLAKNIQYF
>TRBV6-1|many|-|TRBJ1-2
TGTGCCAGCAGTGAAGTGTGGGGGAATCGTGGCTACACCTTC
CASSEVWGNRGYTF
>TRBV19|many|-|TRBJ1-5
TGTGCCAGTAGTACAAGGGGGGCCAGCAATCAGCCCCAGCATTTT
CASSTRGASNQPQHF
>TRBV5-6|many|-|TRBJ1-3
TGTGCCAGCAGCTTGTATGGAATCGGAAACACCATATATTTT
CASSLYGIGNTIYF
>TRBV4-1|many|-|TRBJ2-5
TGCGCCAGCAGCCAAGATAAGTCGCTCGAGACCCAGTACTTC
CASSQDKSLETQYF